This T cell receptor (beta chain) was retrieved from a study of cytomegalovirus exposure and HLA in healthy donors. Study-level points and caveats: In a later analysis, a missense DCLRE1C variant was linked to TCR beta V- and J-gene trimming. In an earlier analysis, in under 700 donors, most V segments appeared productive either ~87% or ~30% of the time.

The J segment lost 1 base and the V segment lost 5 bases, leaving 10 bases of the junction unmatched. The CDR3 is 17 amino acids. Germline V gene sequence: CDR1 SGHRS, CDR2 YFSETQ. PCR involved 60 Vbeta and 13 Jbeta primers. TCRdb's table, derived via immunoSEQ multiplex PCR, lists solely in-frame clones and lacks some. The table records about 270,000 clones, under 80% of them present only once. This clone was seen a handful of times. Its antigen is unidentified. The TCR was taken from a female donor in good health and CMV-seronegative. The material sequenced was PBMCs. This chain uses TRBV5-1 with TRBJ2-2; 8 nucleotides agree with TRBD1. CDR3 sequence reads: CASRSKTGGRNTGELFF. The CDR3 nucleotides are TGCGCCAGCAGGAGTAAAACAGGGGGGAGGAACACCGGGGAGCTGTTTTTT. Using reference TRBV5-1 and TRBJ2-2 for the parts outside the CDR3, the full variable domain is KAGVTQTPRYLIKTRGQQVTLSCSPISGHRSVSWYQQTPGQGLQFLFEYFSETQRNKGNFPGRFSGRQFSNSRSEMNVSTLELGDSALYLCASRSKTGGRNTGELFFGEGSRLTVL.